A selection of T cell receptor beta chains follows, all from one sample in a study of blood T cell repertoires in COVID-19. The table came from immunoSEQ multiplex PCR; TCRdb's copy has only in-frame clones and leaves some out. Of under 95,000 clones in the sample, roughly nine tenths were seen once. The sample taken for sequencing was peripheral blood. These receptors originate from a man aged 45-65 years with COVID-19, enrolled during active disease. Both conserved end residues are part of each CDR3. A D gene is named only where the DNA matches it firmly. Clone size, where shown, is once, few, many, or a class for clones that have expanded.

J gene	V gene	clone size	D gene	CDR3 protein
TRBJ2-7	TRBV18	NA	NA	CASSPRHLVYEQYF
TRBJ1-5	TRBV27	NA	NA	CASSSGNQPQHF
TRBJ1-1	TRBV29-1	NA	NA	CSVEGFMNTEAFF
TRBJ2-3	TRBV7-6	once	TRBD2	CASSSRLAGGADTQYF
TRBJ1-4	TRBV2	NA	NA	CASITKEGGEKLFF
TRBJ2-1	TRBV30	NA	TRBD2	CAWSITGGGLSRNEQFF
TRBJ2-6	TRBV4-1	NA	NA	CASSQQVSGANVLTF
TRBJ2-2	TRBV7-6	NA	NA	CASSLGLVGVGELFF
TRBJ2-3	TRBV5-4	NA	TRBD1	CASSLGLETGDRYF
TRBJ2-3	TRBV7-2	NA	TRBD2	CASSLPREADSTDTQYF
TRBJ2-3	TRBV5-1	once	TRBD1	CASSFGNTGGTDTQYF
TRBJ2-3	TRBV7-8	NA	NA	CASSLDIRTDTQYF
TRBJ2-5	TRBV19	NA	NA	CATGLNDATQYF
TRBJ2-6	TRBV5-6	NA	NA	CASSLVRQSSGANVLTF
TRBJ2-3	TRBV3-1/TRBV3-2	NA	NA	CASSQAGVTDTQYF
TRBJ2-7	TRBV2	NA	NA	CASSEDLDRSYEQYF
TRBJ2-7	TRBV3-1/TRBV3-2	NA	NA	CASSKSSDEQYF
TRBJ1-1	TRBV7-8	few	NA	CASSNGGNTEAFF
TRBJ2-3	TRBV7-9	NA	NA	CASSLAASTDTQYF
TRBJ2-3	TRBV28	NA	NA	CASSSILGDTQYF